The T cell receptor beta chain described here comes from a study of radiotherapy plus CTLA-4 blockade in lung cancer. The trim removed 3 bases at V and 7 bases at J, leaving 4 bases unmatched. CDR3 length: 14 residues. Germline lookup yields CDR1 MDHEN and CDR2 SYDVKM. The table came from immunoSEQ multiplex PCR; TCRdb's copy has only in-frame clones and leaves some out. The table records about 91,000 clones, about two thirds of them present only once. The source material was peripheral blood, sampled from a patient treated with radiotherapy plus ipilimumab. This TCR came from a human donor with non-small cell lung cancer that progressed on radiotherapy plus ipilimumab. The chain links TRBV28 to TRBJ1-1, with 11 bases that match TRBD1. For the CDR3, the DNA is TGTGCCAGCAGTTTTGGACAGGGGGCTAGTGAAGCTTTCTTT. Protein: CASSFGQGASEAFF.